Following are 3 T cell receptor beta chains from one sample sequenced in a study of shared clonotypes between healthy human individuals. Measured with immunoSEQ multiplex PCR; TCRdb has only the in-frame clones, and not every one. Of 640,000 or so clones listed, around 72% are singletons. The sample taken for sequencing was memory CD4+ T cells sorted from blood. Subset in this sample: CD45RA-negative fraction. The receptors here all came from a woman younger than 45 in good health.

The V and J genes are TRBV2 and TRBJ2-1; possible D gene TRBD2, 5 bases. V was trimmed by 4 bases and J by 7 bases, leaving 14 bases between them. Germline CDR1 SNHLY, CDR2 FYNNEI. CDR3 length: 14 residues. DNA for the CDR3: TGTGCCAGCAGTGGTTTGGACTTTCAAAATGAGCAGTTCTTC. This gives the protein CASSGLDFQNEQFF.

This clone was counted between two and nine times. The chain is built from TRBV27 and TRBJ2-7; D uncertain. V was trimmed by 4 bases and J by 3 bases, leaving 19 bases between them. CDR1 MNHEY and CDR2 SMNVEV come from the germline V gene (reference sequence). The CDR3 covers 16 residues. The CDR3 coding sequence is TGTGCCAGCAGTTCCCCCGGGCAACGGTACAACTACGAGCAGTACTTC. As protein: CASSSPGQRYNYEQYF.

The V gene is TRBV5-4, the J gene TRBJ2-5; TRBD2 aligns across 8 bases. V trimming: 5 bases; J trimming: 2 bases; junction bases outside the gene matches: 11. This CDR3 region has 16 residues. CDR1 SGHNT and CDR2 YYREEE come from the germline V gene (reference sequence). As DNA, the CDR3 is TGTGCCAGCAGTCCCCGGGGTAGCGGGACGCAAGAGACCCAGTACTTC. It codes for CASSPRGSGTQETQYF.